Below are 20 T cell receptor beta chains sequenced from a single sample in a study of Ad26.COV2.S vaccination and SARS-CoV-2 variants. Assay used: immunoSEQ multiplex PCR; TCRdb lists only in-frame clones, some missing. The data contain 85,000 to 120,000 clones, about three quarters of them singletons. The sample in question was peripheral blood, obtained after recovery from COVID-19. These receptors all come from a human donor who had recovered from COVID-19.

This sequence joins TRBV15 and TRBJ1-4; weak D call: TRBD1 (6 bases). Between the trimmed V and J ends, which lost 1 base and 6 bases, there was a span of 15 bases. Germline CDR1 is LNHNV and CDR2 is YYDKDF (reference sequence). The CDR3 covers 16 residues. CDR3 protein: CATSRVPTGMDEKLFF. The DNA for the CDR3 is TGTGCCACCAGCAGAGTCCCGACAGGAATGGATGAAAAACTGTTTTTT.

The rearrangement links TRBV9 to TRBJ1-1; maybe TRBD1 (6 bases). The germline V gene encodes CDR1 SGDLS and CDR2 YYNGEE. CDR3 length: 15 residues. With 4 bases removed from V and 7 bases from J, the gap between germline ends came to 20 bases. CDR3 loop: CASSPTPGQTYEAFF. Written as DNA, the CDR3 is TGTGCCAGCAGCCCTACCCCTGGACAGACTTATGAAGCTTTCTTT.

The V gene is TRBV19, the J gene TRBJ1-2, with 9 bases lining up with TRBD1. V lost 6 bases to trimming and J lost 3 bases; unmatched junction nucleotides: 8. This CDR3 is built from 15 residues. Looked up from germline, CDR1 is LNHDA and CDR2 is SQIVND (reference sequence). The CDR3 loop is CASSRTGESDYGYTF. In nucleotides, the CDR3 is TGTGCCAGTAGCCGGACAGGGGAGTCAGACTATGGCTACACCTTC.

The chain recombines TRBV19 with TRBJ1-5, with unresolved D. The germline CDR1 and CDR2 sequences are LNHDA and SQIVND (reference sequence). Deletions cut 0 bases from V and 3 bases from J, with 0 bases between. The CDR3 has 12 amino acids. The CDR3 region has the DNA TGTGCCAGTAGTATAGACAATCAGCCCCAGCATTTT. It is translated as CASSIDNQPQHF.

J is TRBJ2-3 and V is TRBV10-1, with D tentatively TRBD2 (6 bases). V was pared by 0 bases and J by 3 bases, with 13 bases between. The CDR3 covers 16 residues. Germline assignment: CDR1 WNHNN and CDR2 SYGVQD (reference sequence). This CDR3 is CASSESGGEWTDTQYF. The DNA of the CDR3 is TGCGCCAGCAGTGAGTCCGGCGGGGAATGGACAGATACGCAGTATTTT.

The chain uses TRBV3-1 (or the pseudogene TRBV3-2) and TRBJ2-1; D not resolved. The CDR3 is 16 residues long. CDR1 and CDR2 from the germline V gene are LGHDT and YNNKEL (reference sequence). The V gene lost 0 bases and the J gene lost 2 bases, with 11 bases spanning the gap. The CDR3 sequence is CASSQDLGSPYNEQFF. DNA for the CDR3: TGTGCCAGCAGCCAAGATCTCGGTTCGCCCTACAATGAGCAGTTCTTC.

This sequence joins TRBV28 and TRBJ2-2, with 8 bases fitting TRBD2. V lost 3 bases to trimming and J lost 2 bases; unmatched junction nucleotides: 8. Germline loops: CDR1 MDHEN, CDR2 SYDVKM. This CDR3 has 17 amino acids. The DNA of the CDR3 is TGTGCCAGCAGTTTGTCACTAGCGGTTAGAAACACCGGGGAGCTGTTTTTT. Residues: CASSLSLAVRNTGELFF. The whole variable domain, remainder taken from reference TRBV28 and TRBJ2-2, is DVKVTQSSRYLVKRTGEKVFLECVQDMDHENMFWYRQDPGLGLRLIYFSYDVKMKEKGDIPEGYSVSREKKERFSLILESASTNQTSMYLCASSLSLAVRNTGELFFGEGSRLTVL.

V and J are TRBV11-2 and TRBJ2-3, with unresolved D. Trimming stripped 3 bases from V and 6 bases from J, with 13 bases between. This CDR3 contains 14 residues. The germline gives CDR1 SGHAT, CDR2 FQNNGV. The CDR3 protein is CASSFAYRPDTQYF. The CDR3 bases are TGTGCCAGCAGCTTCGCCTACCGGCCCGATACGCAGTATTTT.

This clone has only a few counts. The chain joins TRBV18 to TRBJ2-2; D might be TRBD2 (5 bases). This CDR3 spans 17 amino acids. V lost 3 bases and J lost 0, with 14 bases in between. CDR1 and CDR2 (germline): KGHSH, LQKENI. The CDR3 is CASSPSGLWSNTGELFF. CDR3 nucleotides: TGTGCCAGCTCACCTTCAGGACTGTGGTCGAACACCGGGGAGCTGTTTTTT.

The CDR3 spells CASSRAGFGNTIYF. The CDR3 nucleotides read TGTGCCAGCAGCCGGGCAGGGTTTGGAAACACCATATATTTT. The chain carries TRBV14 and TRBJ1-3; TRBD1 might be the D (5 bases). Trimming pared 4 bases from V and 3 bases from J, leaving 10 bases between. Germline V CDR1 and CDR2: SGHDN, FVKESK. The CDR3 contains 14 residues.

The chain couples TRBV5-6 to TRBJ2-5; D possibly corresponds to TRBD1 (5 bases). From germline, CDR1 is SGHDT and CDR2 YYEEEE. Trimming shortened V by 1 base and J by 1 base, and 11 bases separated the two germline ends. The CDR3 is 15 residues long. The CDR3 region has the DNA TGTGCCAGCAGCTTGATAGGGGAACTCCAAGAGACCCAGTACTTC. This encodes CASSLIGELQETQYF.

This clone was seen ten or more times. The chain uses TRBV5-4 and TRBJ2-7, with 7 positions matching TRBD1. The CDR3 runs to 15 residues. Germline V gives CDR1 SGHNT, CDR2 YYREEE (reference sequence). After removal of 3 bases from V and 2 bases from J, the junction contained 8 bases not matched to a gene. This CDR3 is CASSSGGNRAYEQYF. CDR3 nucleotides: TGTGCCAGCAGCTCAGGGGGAAATCGGGCCTACGAGCAGTACTTC. Complete variable domain (other parts from reference TRBV5-4 and TRBJ2-7): ETGVTQSPTHLIKTRGQQVTLRCSSQSGHNTVSWYQQALGQGPQFIFQYYREEENGRGNFPPRFSGLQFPNYSSELNVNALELDDSALYLCASSSGGNRAYEQYFGPGTRLTVT.

CDR3: CASSWTGDSEYGYTF. CDR3 DNA sequence: TGCGCCAGCAGCTGGACCGGGGACAGCGAATATGGCTACACCTTC. V gene TRBV5-1 combines with J gene TRBJ1-2; 7 bases agree with TRBD1. Trimming took 3 bases from V and 5 from J; bases not matched to a gene: 10. The CDR3 spans 15 residues. Per germline, CDR1 SGHRS and CDR2 YFSETQ.

This clone was counted at least ten times. The V and J genes are TRBV19 and TRBJ1-2; D is perhaps TRBD1 (6 bases). With 6 bases removed from V and 5 bases from J, the gap between germline ends came to 22 bases. There are 16 residues in the CDR3. The V gene's germline CDR1 is LNHDA and CDR2 SQIVND (reference sequence). The CDR3, as DNA: TGTGCCAGTAGGACCATAGCGACAGGCAGTGGATATGGCTACACCTTC. It yields the protein CASRTIATGSGYGYTF.

This clone was seen only once. The chain couples TRBV6-5 to TRBJ2-5, with D perhaps TRBD1 or TRBD2 (5 bases each). CDR3 size: 13 residues. V was trimmed by 6 bases and J by 7 bases, leaving 15 bases between them. Germline assignment: CDR1 MNHEY and CDR2 SVGAGI. CDR3 in DNA: TGTGCCAGCAGACGGGACCCCCTAGGGACCCAGTACTTC. Its protein is CASRRDPLGTQYF.

This rearrangement joins TRBV5-1 to TRBJ2-7; 10 nucleotides line up with TRBD1. V shed 3 bases and J 5 bases; nucleotides not matched to a gene: 8. CDR1 is SGHRS and CDR2 is YFSETQ in the germline V gene. The CDR3 runs to 15 residues. The CDR3 here is CASSSPGTGDHEQYF. The DNA for the CDR3 is TGCGCCAGCAGCTCCCCCGGGACAGGGGACCACGAGCAGTACTTC.

The chain has TRBV5-1 and TRBJ2-5; D gene unclear. Germline CDR1 is SGHRS and CDR2 is YFSETQ. The CDR3 has 15 residues. Trimming pared 4 bases from V and 2 bases from J, leaving 15 bases between. CDR3 DNA sequence: TGCGCCAGCAGCCCGGGTTTAGTGGGACAAGAGACCCAGTACTTC. This encodes CASSPGLVGQETQYF. The full variable domain, in which reference TRBV5-1 and TRBJ2-5 provide the parts outside the CDR3, is KAGVTQTPRYLIKTRGQQVTLSCSPISGHRSVSWYQQTPGQGLQFLFEYFSETQRNKGNFPGRFSGRQFSNSRSEMNVSTLELGDSALYLCASSPGLVGQETQYFGPGTRLLVL.

The rearrangement links TRBV3-1 (or the pseudogene TRBV3-2) to TRBJ2-6; maybe TRBD2 (6 bases). Per germline, CDR1 LGHDT and CDR2 YNNKEL (reference sequence). V was trimmed by 3 bases and J by 0 bases, leaving 12 bases between them. The CDR3 is 17 residues long. The CDR3, as DNA: TGTGCCAGCAGCCAGTTCCGCGGGGTCTCTGGGGCCAACGTCCTGACTTTC. It is translated as CASSQFRGVSGANVLTF.

This clone was found once. The chain recombines TRBV19 with TRBJ2-2; no clear D gene. Germline CDR1 LNHDA, CDR2 SQIVND (reference sequence). The CDR3 is made up of 13 amino acids. V lost 5 bases, J lost 3 bases, and 7 bases lay in between. CDR3 nucleotides: TGTGCCAGTAGTGGTCAGCACACCGGGGAGCTGTTTTTT. Its protein is CASSGQHTGELFF.

This clone is a singleton in its sample. This rearrangement joins TRBV27 to TRBJ1-6; D possibly corresponds to TRBD1 (5 bases). Between the trimmed V and J ends, which lost 8 bases and 11 bases, there was a span of 19 bases. The germline CDR1 and CDR2 sequences are MNHEY and SMNVEV (reference sequence). This CDR3 contains 14 residues. Written as DNA, the CDR3 is TGTGCCAGCTCCTATGGGGACTCAGGGACACCCCTCCACTTT. It yields the protein CASSYGDSGTPLHF.